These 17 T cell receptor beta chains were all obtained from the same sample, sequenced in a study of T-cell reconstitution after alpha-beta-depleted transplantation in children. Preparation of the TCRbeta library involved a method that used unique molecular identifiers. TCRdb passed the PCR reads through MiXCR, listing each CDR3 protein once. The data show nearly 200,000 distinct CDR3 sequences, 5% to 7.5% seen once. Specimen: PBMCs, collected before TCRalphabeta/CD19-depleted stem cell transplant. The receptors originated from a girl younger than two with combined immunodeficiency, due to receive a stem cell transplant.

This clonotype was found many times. CDR3 amino acids: CASSLISSDTQYF. CDR3 sequence (DNA): TGTGCCAGCAGCCTCATCAGTTCGGATACGCAGTATTTT. The chain carries TRBV6-2 or TRBV6-3 and TRBJ2-3; D remains ambiguous. The germline V gene has CDR1 MNHEY and CDR2 SVGEGT. The CDR3 is made up of 13 amino acids. The V end was cut by 6 bases, the J end by 6 bases, with 13 bases between.

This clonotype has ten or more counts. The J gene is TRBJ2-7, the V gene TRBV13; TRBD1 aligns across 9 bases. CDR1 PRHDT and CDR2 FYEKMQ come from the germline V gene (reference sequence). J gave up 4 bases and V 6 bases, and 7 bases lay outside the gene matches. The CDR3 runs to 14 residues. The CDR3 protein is CASSTGTGRYEQYF. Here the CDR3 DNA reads TGTGCCAGCAGTACCGGGACAGGGCGATACGAGCAGTACTTC. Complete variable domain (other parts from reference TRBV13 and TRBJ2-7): AAGVIQSPRHLIKEKRETATLKCYPIPRHDTVYWYQQGPGQDPQFLISFYEKMQSDKGSIPDRFSAQQFSDYHSELNMSSLELGDSALYFCASSTGTGRYEQYFGPGTRLTVT.

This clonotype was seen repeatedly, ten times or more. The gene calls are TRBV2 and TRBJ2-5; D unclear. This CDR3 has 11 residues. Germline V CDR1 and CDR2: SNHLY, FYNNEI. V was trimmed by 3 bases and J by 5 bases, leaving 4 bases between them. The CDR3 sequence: CASSEVETQYF. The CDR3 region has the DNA TGTGCCAGCAGTGAGGTGGAGACCCAGTACTTC.

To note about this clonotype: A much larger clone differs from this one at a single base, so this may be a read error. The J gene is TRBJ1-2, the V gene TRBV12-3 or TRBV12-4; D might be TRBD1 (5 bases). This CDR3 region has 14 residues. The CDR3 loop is CAISFSGPVDGYTF. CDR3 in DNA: TGTGCCATCAGTTTTTCAGGGCCAGTTGATGGCTACACCTTC.

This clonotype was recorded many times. The DNA for the CDR3 is TGCGCCAGTAGCGTCGGGGTGGCTAATTCGCAGTTCTTC. It yields the protein CASSVGVANSQFF. J is TRBJ2-1 and V is TRBV5-1, with D possibly matching TRBD2 (5 bases). Trimming pared 8 bases from V and 12 bases from J, leaving 21 bases between. Germline V gene data show CDR1 as SGHRS and CDR2 as YFSETQ. CDR3 length: 13 amino acids.

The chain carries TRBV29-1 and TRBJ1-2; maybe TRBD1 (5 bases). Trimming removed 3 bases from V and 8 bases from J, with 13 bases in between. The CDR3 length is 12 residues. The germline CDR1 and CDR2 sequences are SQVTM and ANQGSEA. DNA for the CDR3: TGCAGCGTTGATAGGCAGGGAGCCGGCTACACCTTC. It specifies CSVDRQGAGYTF.

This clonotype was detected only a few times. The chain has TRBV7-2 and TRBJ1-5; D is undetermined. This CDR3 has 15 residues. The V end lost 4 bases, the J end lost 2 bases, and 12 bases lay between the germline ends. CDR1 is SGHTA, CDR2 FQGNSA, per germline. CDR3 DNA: TGTGCCAGCAGCTCCGGGCGGGGTGGCAATCAGCCCCAGCATTTT. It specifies CASSSGRGGNQPQHF.

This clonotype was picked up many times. Here the CDR3 reads CASSTRTAGAGGLNTEAFF. DNA of the CDR3: TGTGCCAGCAGTACGCGAACAGCGGGGGCTGGGGGACTGAACACTGAAGCTTTCTTT. The rearrangement joins TRBV6-2 or TRBV6-3 to TRBJ1-1, with D possibly matching TRBD1 (6 bases). Germline values: CDR1 MNHEY, CDR2 SVGEGT. The CDR3 contains 19 residues. V shed 5 bases and J shed 0 bases, with 25 bases lying between them.

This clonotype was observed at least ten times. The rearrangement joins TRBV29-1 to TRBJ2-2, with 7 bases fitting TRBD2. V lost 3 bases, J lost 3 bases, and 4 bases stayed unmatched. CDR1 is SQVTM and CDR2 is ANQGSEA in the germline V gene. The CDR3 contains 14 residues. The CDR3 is CSVDAGAYTGELFF. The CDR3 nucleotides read TGCAGCGTTGACGCGGGAGCGTACACCGGGGAGCTGTTTTTT.

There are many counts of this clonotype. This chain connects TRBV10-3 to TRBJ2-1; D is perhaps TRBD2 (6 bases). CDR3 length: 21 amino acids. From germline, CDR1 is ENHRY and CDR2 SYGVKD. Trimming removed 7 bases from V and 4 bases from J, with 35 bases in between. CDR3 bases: TGTGCCATCACCGCGGGGTCAATCGGCGGGCGACAACCGATAAAATACAATGAGCAGTTCTTC. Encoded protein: CAITAGSIGGRQPIKYNEQFF.

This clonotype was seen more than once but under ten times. The CDR3 DNA reads as TGCAGTGCTAAAGGGGGGTACGGGACTAGCGGGGGGAAGTACAATGAGCAGTTCTTC. Its protein product is CSAKGGYGTSGGKYNEQFF. The genes are TRBV20-1 and TRBJ2-1, with 15 bases fitting TRBD2. The CDR3 sequence is 19 residues long. Germline V gene data show CDR1 as DFQATT and CDR2 as SNEGSKA (reference sequence). V trimming: 4 bases; J trimming: 4 bases; junction bases outside the gene matches: 14.

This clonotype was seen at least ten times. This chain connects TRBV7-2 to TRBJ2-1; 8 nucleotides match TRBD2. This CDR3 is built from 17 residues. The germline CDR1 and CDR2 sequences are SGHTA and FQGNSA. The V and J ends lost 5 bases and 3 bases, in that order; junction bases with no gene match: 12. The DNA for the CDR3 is TGTGCCAGCAGCGCATATGCGGTGGCGGGAGGCTACAATGAGCAGTTCTTC. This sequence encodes CASSAYAVAGGYNEQFF.

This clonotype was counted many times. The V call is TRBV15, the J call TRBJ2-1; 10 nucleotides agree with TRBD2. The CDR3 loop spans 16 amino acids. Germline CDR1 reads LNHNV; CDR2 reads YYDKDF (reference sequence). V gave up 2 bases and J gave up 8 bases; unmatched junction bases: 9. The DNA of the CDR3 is TGTGCCACCAGCAGACGGAAGCGGGAGGGCCGGGATGAGCAGTTCTTC. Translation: CATSRRKREGRDEQFF.

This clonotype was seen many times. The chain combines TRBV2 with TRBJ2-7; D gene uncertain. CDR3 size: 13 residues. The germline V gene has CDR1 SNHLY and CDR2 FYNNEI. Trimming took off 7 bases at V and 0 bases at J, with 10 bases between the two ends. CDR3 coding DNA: TGTGCCAGCATGTTCCCGAACTCCTACGAGCAGTACTTC. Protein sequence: CASMFPNSYEQYF.

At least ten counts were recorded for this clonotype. The CDR3 here is CASTFRKTFYEQYF. In DNA, the CDR3 is TGTGCCAGCACCTTCAGGAAGACATTCTACGAGCAGTACTTC. V gene TRBV12-3 or TRBV12-4 combines with J gene TRBJ2-7; D not certain. Trimming stripped 7 bases from V and 3 bases from J, with 16 bases between. CDR3 length: 14 residues.

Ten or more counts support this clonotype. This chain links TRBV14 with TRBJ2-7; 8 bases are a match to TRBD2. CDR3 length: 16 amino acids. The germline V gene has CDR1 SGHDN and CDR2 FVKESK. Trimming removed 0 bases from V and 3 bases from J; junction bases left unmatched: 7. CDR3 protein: CASSQEPGSGSYEQYF. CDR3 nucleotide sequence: TGTGCCAGCAGCCAAGAACCCGGCAGCGGGAGCTACGAGCAGTACTTC.

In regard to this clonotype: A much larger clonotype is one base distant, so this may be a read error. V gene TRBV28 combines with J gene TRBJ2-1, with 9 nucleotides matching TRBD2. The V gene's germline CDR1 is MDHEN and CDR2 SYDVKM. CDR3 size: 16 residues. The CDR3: CASSVTGLASYNEQSF. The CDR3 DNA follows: TGTGCCAGCAGCGTTACCGGACTAGCGAGTTACAATGAGCAGTCCTTC.